A single sample gave rise to the 15 T cell receptor beta chains below, sequenced in a study of T-cell memory formation after mild COVID-19. A single record per CDR3 protein comes from TCRdb applying MiXCR to the 5' RACE reads. Among 55,000 to 80,000 distinct CDR3 sequences listed, 9% to 9.5% were seen once. The sequenced sample consisted of PBMCs or a T cell subset sorted from them (not recorded which). These receptors were taken from a man in his late teens or twenties who had mild COVID-19 (a few samples of this study predate the infection). Cell type and time point are not known.

This clonotype was recorded at least ten times. This chain connects TRBV7-9 to TRBJ2-5; D remains unclear. There are 16 residues in the CDR3. CDR1 and CDR2 (germline): SEHNR, FQNEAQ (reference sequence). V lost 2 bases and J 2 bases, leaving 15 bases between the germline ends. The CDR3 region is CASSLILGTSQETQYF. The DNA for the CDR3 is TGTGCCAGCAGCTTAATTTTAGGCACGAGTCAAGAGACCCAGTACTTC. The variable domain in full, completed from reference TRBV7-9 and TRBJ2-5, reads DTGVSQNPRHKITKRGQNVTFRCDPISEHNRLYWYRQTLGQGPEFLTYFQNEAQLEKSRLLSDRFSAERPKGSFSTLEIQRTEQGDSAMYLCASSLILGTSQETQYFGPGTRLLVL.

The sample holds many counts of this clonotype. The chain employs TRBV7-2 and TRBJ2-1; 9 bases agree with TRBD2. V dropped 1 base and J dropped 10; count of bases not matched to a gene: 2. This CDR3 spans 13 amino acids. Germline values: CDR1 SGHTA, CDR2 FQGNSA. DNA of the CDR3: TGTGCCAGCAGCTTAGGCCTAGCGGGAGAGCAGTTCTTC. Its protein product is CASSLGLAGEQFF.

This clonotype came up many times. The V call is TRBV7-9, the J call TRBJ2-3; D might be TRBD1 (6 bases). CDR3 length: 15 residues. V lost 5 bases and J lost 8, with 20 bases in between. Germline CDR1 is SEHNR and CDR2 is FQNEAQ (reference sequence). The CDR3 nucleotides are TGTGCCAGCAGCCGCGACAGGAGGAAGATGATTACGCAGTATTTT. Residues: CASSRDRRKMITQYF.

The rearrangement uses TRBV7-9 and TRBJ1-2; D not certain. The CDR3 is made up of 13 amino acids. Germline assignment: CDR1 SEHNR and CDR2 FQNEAQ (reference sequence). Trimming left V 1 base short and J 6 bases short, with 9 bases between. The DNA for the CDR3 is TGTGCCAGCAGCTTAGGGTTCGCGAATGGCTACACCTTC. Encoded protein: CASSLGFANGYTF.

This clonotype was detected only a few times. The rearrangement uses TRBV5-1 and TRBJ1-4; the D is unclear. This CDR3 comprises 15 residues. Germline assignment: CDR1 SGHRS and CDR2 YFSETQ. The V end was cut by 1 base, the J end by 0 bases, with 7 bases between. The chain's CDR3 is CASSLLPSTNEKLFF. As DNA, the CDR3 is TGCGCCAGCAGCTTGCTACCCTCAACTAATGAAAAACTGTTTTTT. Full variable domain (rest looked up from reference TRBV5-1 and TRBJ1-4): KAGVTQTPRYLIKTRGQQVTLSCSPISGHRSVSWYQQTPGQGLQFLFEYFSETQRNKGNFPGRFSGRQFSNSRSEMNVSTLELGDSALYLCASSLLPSTNEKLFFGSGTQLSVL.

The genes are TRBV3-1 and TRBJ1-5; D remains ambiguous. This CDR3 is built from 15 residues. Germline V gene lookup returns CDR1 LGHDT and CDR2 YNNKEL (reference sequence). V lost 1 base and J lost 7, with 14 bases in between. The CDR3 spells CASSQGVEQRQPQHF. CDR3 coding DNA: TGTGCCAGCAGCCAAGGAGTTGAACAAAGGCAGCCCCAGCATTTT.

This clonotype was recorded once. The chain couples TRBV12-3 or TRBV12-4 to TRBJ1-2; 8 bases match TRBD1. The V and J ends lost 8 bases and 4 bases, in that order; junction bases with no gene match: 9. CDR3 length equals 14 residues. The CDR3 region has the DNA TGTGCCAGCCTTCGACAGGGGCGGACCTATGGCTACACCTTC. Amino acids: CASLRQGRTYGYTF.

This clonotype has more than one count but fewer than ten. The V gene is TRBV5-6, the J gene TRBJ2-5; 10 bases are a match to TRBD2. The V gene's germline CDR1 is SGHDT and CDR2 YYEEEE. V lost 4 bases and J lost 4; bases outside the gene matches: 7. CDR3 length equals 15 residues. The CDR3, as DNA: TGTGCCAGCAGCCCCGGGACTAGCGTTCGAGAGACCCAGTACTTC. Amino acid sequence: CASSPGTSVRETQYF.

V gene TRBV16 combines with J gene TRBJ2-1; possibly TRBD1 or TRBD2 for D (5 bases each). Trimming pared 0 bases from V and 6 bases from J, leaving 12 bases between. This CDR3 has 15 residues. Germline CDR1 KGHSY, CDR2 FQNENV. The CDR3 nucleotides are TGTGCCAGCAGCCAATCGTCTGGGGGATTCAATGAGCAGTTCTTC. This gives the protein CASSQSSGGFNEQFF.

This clonotype appeared many times. The V call is TRBV7-3, the J call TRBJ2-2; no reliable D call. There are 14 residues in the CDR3. From germline, CDR1 is SGHTA and CDR2 FQGTGA. V was cut by 4 bases and J by 4 bases, with 10 bases left in between. The CDR3 DNA reads as TGTGCCAGCAGCTCAGACGCTAGCACCGGGGAGCTGTTTTTT. Protein sequence: CASSSDASTGELFF.

This chain connects TRBV11-2 to TRBJ1-1, with a possible D match to TRBD1 (5 bases). The CDR3 is 14 amino acids. Between the trimmed V and J ends, which lost 0 bases and 1 base, there was a span of 6 bases. CDR1 is SGHAT and CDR2 is FQNNGV in the germline V gene. In DNA, the CDR3 is TGTGCCAGCAGCTTAGACACAGGGAACACTGAAGCTTTCTTT. This codes for CASSLDTGNTEAFF.

This clonotype turned up a few times. The chain is built from TRBV18 and TRBJ2-2; 9 bases match TRBD1. This CDR3 contains 16 residues. After removal of 2 bases from V and 2 bases from J, the junction contained 3 bases not matched to a gene. The germline gives CDR1 KGHSH, CDR2 LQKENI. In nucleotides, the CDR3 is TGTGCCAGCTCACCAATGGACAGGGGAAACACCGGGGAGCTGTTTTTT. Its translation is CASSPMDRGNTGELFF.

This clonotype was seen only a few times. V is TRBV5-1 and J is TRBJ2-6; 7 nucleotides match TRBD1. Trimming cost V 4 bases and J 4 bases; bases outside gene matches: 8. Germline CDR1 SGHRS, CDR2 YFSETQ. CDR3 length: 16 residues. CDR3 nucleotide sequence: TGCGCCAGCAGCGGTTCGACAGGGTCCGGGGCCAACGTCCTGACTTTC. Residues: CASSGSTGSGANVLTF.

This sequence joins TRBV7-9 and TRBJ2-4; unclear D gene. Germline V gene data show CDR1 as SEHNR and CDR2 as FQNEAQ (reference sequence). CDR3 length equals 14 residues. V gave up 5 bases and J gave up 3 bases, with 11 bases separating them. The CDR3 is CASSPWWGKNIQYF. The CDR3 DNA follows: TGTGCCAGCAGCCCCTGGTGGGGCAAAAACATTCAGTACTTC. Full variable domain (missing parts from reference TRBV7-9 and TRBJ2-4): DTGVSQNPRHKITKRGQNVTFRCDPISEHNRLYWYRQTLGQGPEFLTYFQNEAQLEKSRLLSDRFSAERPKGSFSTLEIQRTEQGDSAMYLCASSPWWGKNIQYFGAGTRLSVL.

This chain uses TRBV4-3 with TRBJ2-3; TRBD1 matches at 7 bases. J gave up 3 bases and V 2 bases, and 5 bases lay outside the gene matches. This CDR3 comprises 15 residues. Germline V lookup: CDR1 LGHNA, CDR2 YSLEER. CDR3 DNA sequence: TGCGCCAGCAGCCAAAGAGGGGGCAGGACAGATACGCAGTATTTT. Encoded protein: CASSQRGGRTDTQYF.